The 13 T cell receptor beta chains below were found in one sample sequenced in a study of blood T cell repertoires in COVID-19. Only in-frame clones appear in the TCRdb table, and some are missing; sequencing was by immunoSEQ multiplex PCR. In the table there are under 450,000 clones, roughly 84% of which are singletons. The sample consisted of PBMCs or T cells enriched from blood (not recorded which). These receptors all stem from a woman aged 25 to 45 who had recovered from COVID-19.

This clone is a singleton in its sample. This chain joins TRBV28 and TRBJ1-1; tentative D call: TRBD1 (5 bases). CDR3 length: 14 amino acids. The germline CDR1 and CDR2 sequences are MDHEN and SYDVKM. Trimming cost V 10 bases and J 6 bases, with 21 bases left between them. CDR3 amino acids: CATSVQGAGAEAFF. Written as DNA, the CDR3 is TGTGCCACGTCAGTTCAGGGCGCGGGGGCTGAAGCTTTCTTT.

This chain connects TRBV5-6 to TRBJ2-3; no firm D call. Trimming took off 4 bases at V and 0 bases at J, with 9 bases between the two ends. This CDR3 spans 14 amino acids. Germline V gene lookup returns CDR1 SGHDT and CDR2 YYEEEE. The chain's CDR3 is CASSPTLSTDTQYF. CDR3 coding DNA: TGTGCCAGCAGCCCGACACTGAGCACAGATACGCAGTATTTT.

In DNA, the CDR3 is TGTGCCAGCAGCTTGGTCGGGGGGGTCCCAGATACGCAGTATTTT. Its protein is CASSLVGGVPDTQYF. V and J are TRBV5-5 and TRBJ2-3; the match to TRBD2 covers 8 bases. Per the germline V gene, CDR1 is SGHKS and CDR2 is YYEKEE (reference sequence). This CDR3 contains 15 residues. V lost 0 bases to trimming and J lost 4 bases; unmatched junction nucleotides: 4.

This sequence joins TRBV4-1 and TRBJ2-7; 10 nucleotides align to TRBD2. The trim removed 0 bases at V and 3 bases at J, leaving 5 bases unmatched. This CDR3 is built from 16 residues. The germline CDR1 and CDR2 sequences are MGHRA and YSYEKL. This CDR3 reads CASSQEALAGDYEQYF. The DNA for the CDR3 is TGCGCCAGCAGCCAAGAGGCTCTAGCGGGAGACTACGAGCAGTACTTC.

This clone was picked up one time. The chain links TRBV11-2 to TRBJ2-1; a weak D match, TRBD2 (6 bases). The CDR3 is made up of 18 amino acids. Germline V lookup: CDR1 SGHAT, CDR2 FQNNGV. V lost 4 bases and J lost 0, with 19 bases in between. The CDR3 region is CASSWARGGLNSYNEQFF. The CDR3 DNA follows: TGTGCCAGCAGCTGGGCGCGAGGAGGGTTAAACTCCTACAATGAGCAGTTCTTC.

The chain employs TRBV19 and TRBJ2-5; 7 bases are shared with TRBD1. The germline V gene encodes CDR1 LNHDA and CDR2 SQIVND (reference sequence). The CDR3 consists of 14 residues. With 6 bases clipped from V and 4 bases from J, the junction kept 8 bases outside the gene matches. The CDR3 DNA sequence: TGTGCCAGTAGGCGACAGGGAGAAGGAGAGACCCAGTACTTC. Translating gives CASRRQGEGETQYF.

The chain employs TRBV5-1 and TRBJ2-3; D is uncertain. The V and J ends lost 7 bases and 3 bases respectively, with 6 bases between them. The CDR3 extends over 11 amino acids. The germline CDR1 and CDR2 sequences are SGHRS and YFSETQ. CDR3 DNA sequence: TGCGCCAGCTCAGAAACAGATACGCAGTATTTT. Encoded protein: CASSETDTQYF.

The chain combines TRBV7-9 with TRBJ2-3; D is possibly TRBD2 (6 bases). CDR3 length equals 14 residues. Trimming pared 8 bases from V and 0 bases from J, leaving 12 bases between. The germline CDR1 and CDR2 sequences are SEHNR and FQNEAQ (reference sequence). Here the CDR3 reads CASVGGRSTDTQYF. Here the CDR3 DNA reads TGTGCCAGCGTTGGAGGGAGGAGCACAGATACGCAGTATTTT.

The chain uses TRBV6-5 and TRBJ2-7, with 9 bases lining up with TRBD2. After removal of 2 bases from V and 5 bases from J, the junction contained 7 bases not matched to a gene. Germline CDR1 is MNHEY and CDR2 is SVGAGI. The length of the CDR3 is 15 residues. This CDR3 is CASSYGRGGGDEQYF. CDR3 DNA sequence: TGTGCCAGCAGTTACGGGCGGGGGGGAGGCGACGAGCAGTACTTC.

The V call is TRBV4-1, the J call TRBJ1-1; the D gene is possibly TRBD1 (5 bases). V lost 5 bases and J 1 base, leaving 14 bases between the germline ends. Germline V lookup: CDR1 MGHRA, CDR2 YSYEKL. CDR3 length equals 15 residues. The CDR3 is CASSTSGGANTEAFF. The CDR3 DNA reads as TGCGCCAGCAGCACCTCTGGTGGGGCGAACACTGAAGCTTTCTTT.

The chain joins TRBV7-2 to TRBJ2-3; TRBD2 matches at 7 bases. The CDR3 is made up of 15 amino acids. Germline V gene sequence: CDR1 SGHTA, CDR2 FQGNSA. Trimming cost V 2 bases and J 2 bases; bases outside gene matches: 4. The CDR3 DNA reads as TGTGCCAGCAGCTTATGGCTAGCGGTCACAGATACGCAGTATTTT. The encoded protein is CASSLWLAVTDTQYF.

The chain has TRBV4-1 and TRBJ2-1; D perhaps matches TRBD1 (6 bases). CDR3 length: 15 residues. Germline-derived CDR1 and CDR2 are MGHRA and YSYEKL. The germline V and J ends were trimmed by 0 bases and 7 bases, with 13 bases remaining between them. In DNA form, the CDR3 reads TGCGCCAGCAGCCAAGATAGGGGGAGAGGGAATGAGCAGTTCTTC. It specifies CASSQDRGRGNEQFF.

CDR3 loop: CASSERASGLYEQYF. The CDR3 bases are TGTGCCAGCAGCGAGAGGGCTAGCGGACTCTACGAGCAGTACTTC. This chain joins TRBV28 and TRBJ2-7, with 7 bases matching TRBD2. Losses at the gene ends were 6 bases for V and 3 bases for J; bases not matched to a gene: 11. From germline, CDR1 is MDHEN and CDR2 SYDVKM. The CDR3 has 15 amino acids.